This T cell receptor beta chain derives from a study of T cell clonality in common variable immunodeficiency. The CDR3 consists of 14 residues. Trimming removed 2 bases from V and 4 bases from J; junction bases left unmatched: 5. Germline V gene lookup returns CDR1 SNHLY and CDR2 FYNNEI. Study outcomes and limitations: In common variable immunodeficiency, TCR beta chains reportedly carried fewer deletions and N-nucleotide insertions.

This clone occurred many times. Its cognate antigen is unknown. The read stops 3 residues short of the end of the CDR3; the missing end is completed from the germline J gene. Assay: immunoSEQ multiplex PCR; the TCRdb copy retains only in-frame clones and omits some. Recorded here are tens of thousands of clones, none singletons. The gene calls are TRBV2 and TRBJ2-7; TRBD1 matches at 7 bases. This TCR was recovered from a person aged 18 to 70 in good health. Sequencing was carried out using peripheral blood mononuclear cells. The CDR3 here is CASSEQGVTYEQYF. The CDR3 bases that were read are TGTGCCAGCAGTGAACAGGGGGTCACATACGAG.